The 32 T cell receptor beta chains in this list originate from one sample, sequenced in a study of control samples from healthy donors and cancer patients. TCRdb keeps only in-frame clones here, not all; method: immunoSEQ multiplex PCR. This repertoire shows roughly 98,000 clones, 85% to 95% found once; its top ten account for 8%. The specimen sequenced was blood. The receptors were sampled from a man between 18 and 29 years old in good health.

This chain uses TRBV6-1 with TRBJ1-1; a weak D match, TRBD1 (5 bases). Germline assignment: CDR1 MNHNS and CDR2 SASEGT. This CDR3 has 14 residues. With 2 bases removed from V and 5 bases from J, the gap between germline ends came to 12 bases. In nucleotides, the CDR3 is TGTGCCAGCAGTGAACTGGGCGGGGGGACTGAAGCTTTCTTT. This encodes CASSELGGGTEAFF.

J is TRBJ2-3 and V is TRBV7-9; D is unresolved. The CDR3 spans 11 residues. V was clipped by 2 bases and J by 3 bases, with 0 bases between them. Germline V gene data show CDR1 as SEHNR and CDR2 as FQNEAQ (reference sequence). The CDR3 spells CASSLTDTQYF. The CDR3, as DNA: TGTGCCAGCAGCTTAACAGATACGCAGTATTTT.

This chain links TRBV27 with TRBJ2-5, with TRBD2 matching 9 bases. The CDR3 has 15 residues. Looked up from germline, CDR1 is MNHEY and CDR2 is SMNVEV (reference sequence). The junction had 2 bases not matched to a gene; V was cut back by 2 bases and J by 1 base. CDR3 protein: CASSLSGGIQETQYF. The CDR3 DNA sequence: TGTGCCAGCAGTTTAAGCGGGGGGATCCAAGAGACCCAGTACTTC.

The genes are TRBV7-9 and TRBJ2-1; D uncertain. CDR1 SEHNR and CDR2 FQNEAQ come from the germline V gene (reference sequence). This CDR3 has 11 residues. The germline V and J ends were trimmed by 3 bases and 10 bases, with 7 bases remaining between them. The CDR3 is CASSFADEQFF. In DNA form, the CDR3 reads TGTGCCAGCAGCTTCGCGGACGAGCAGTTCTTC.

This sequence joins TRBV27 and TRBJ2-7, with 8 bases fitting TRBD1. V gave up 3 bases and J gave up 2 bases; unmatched junction bases: 3. CDR1 MNHEY and CDR2 SMNVEV come from the germline V gene (reference sequence). The CDR3 sequence is 14 residues long. In DNA form, the CDR3 reads TGTGCCAGCAGTTTCCAGGGGGCCACCTACGAGCAGTACTTC. This gives the protein CASSFQGATYEQYF.

The chain employs TRBV7-8 and TRBJ2-5; perhaps TRBD2 as D (6 bases). Germline values: CDR1 SGHVS, CDR2 FQNEAQ. CDR3 length equals 13 residues. Trimming shortened V by 3 bases and J by 7 bases, and 12 bases separated the two germline ends. The DNA of the CDR3 is TGTGCCAGCAGCTTGTCGGGAGAACGGACCCAGTACTTC. Translating it yields CASSLSGERTQYF.

The chain employs TRBV19 and TRBJ1-5, with D uncertain. Per the germline V gene, CDR1 is LNHDA and CDR2 is SQIVND (reference sequence). Deletions cut 5 bases from V and 7 bases from J, with 15 bases between. CDR3 length: 14 residues. The CDR3 region has the DNA TGTGCCAGTAGTCCCCGGCGGGTTTCCCAGCCCCAGCATTTT. Translated, it gives CASSPRRVSQPQHF.

This sequence joins TRBV11-2 and TRBJ1-2; TRBD1 might be the D (6 bases). Germline V CDR1 and CDR2: SGHAT, FQNNGV. V gave up 8 bases and J gave up 5 bases, with 12 bases separating them. This CDR3 contains 12 residues. This CDR3 reads CASLRQDYGYTF. The CDR3 nucleotides are TGTGCCAGCCTAAGACAGGATTATGGCTACACCTTC. The full variable domain, in which reference TRBV11-2 and TRBJ1-2 provide the parts outside the CDR3, is EAGVAQSPRYKIIEKRQSVAFWCNPISGHATLYWYQQILGQGPKLLIQFQNNGVVDDSQLPKDRFSAERLKGVDSTLKIQPAKLEDSAVYLCASLRQDYGYTFGSGTRLTVV.

V and J are TRBV12-5 and TRBJ2-4, with D perhaps matching TRBD2 (5 bases). Trimming removed 0 bases from V and 6 bases from J, with 12 bases in between. CDR3 length equals 15 residues. Per germline, CDR1 LGHNT and CDR2 FRNRAP. In DNA, the CDR3 is TGTGCTAGTGGTTTGGTACTTGGGAGAGGAAACATTCAGTACTTC. Translating gives CASGLVLGRGNIQYF.

The V and J genes are TRBV2 and TRBJ2-1; D might be TRBD2 (5 bases). Germline values: CDR1 SNHLY, CDR2 FYNNEI. The length of the CDR3 is 16 residues. Trimming stripped 6 bases from V and 8 bases from J, with 23 bases between. CDR3 DNA: TGTGCCAGCAGGGACCGGACTCCCGGGAAAGGAGATGAGCAGTTCTTC. It yields the protein CASRDRTPGKGDEQFF. Full variable domain (remainder filled in from reference TRBV2 and TRBJ2-1): EPEVTQTPSHQVTQMGQEVILRCVPISNHLYFYWYRQILGQKVEFLVSFYNNEISEKSEIFDDQFSVERPDGSNFTLKIRSTKLEDSAMYFCASRDRTPGKGDEQFFGPGTRLTVL.

The chain joins TRBV9 to TRBJ2-7; 8 positions agree with TRBD1. This CDR3 region has 16 residues. V dropped 3 bases and J dropped 4; count of bases not matched to a gene: 12. The germline V gene has CDR1 SGDLS and CDR2 YYNGEE. CDR3 residues: CASSGVGAGGMYEQYF. The CDR3 DNA sequence: TGTGCCAGCAGCGGCGTTGGGGCAGGGGGCATGTACGAGCAGTACTTC.

This chain joins TRBV6-5 and TRBJ2-7; 9 nucleotides line up with TRBD1. Germline lookup yields CDR1 MNHEY and CDR2 SVGAGI. The CDR3 contains 15 residues. J gave up 4 bases and V 5 bases, and 9 bases lay outside the gene matches. The CDR3 sequence: CASSTQTGGKYEQYF. CDR3 DNA: TGTGCCAGCAGTACCCAGACAGGGGGGAAATACGAGCAGTACTTC.

The CDR3 is CASSSLRDRHNEQFF. The CDR3 nucleotides read TGTGCCAGCAGCTCGCTGAGGGACAGGCACAATGAGCAGTTCTTC. This chain uses TRBV7-9 with TRBJ2-1; 8 bases fit TRBD1. Germline lookup yields CDR1 SEHNR and CDR2 FQNEAQ (reference sequence). The CDR3 covers 15 residues. The V segment lost 4 bases and the J segment 5 bases; nucleotides outside the gene matches: 7.

The genes are TRBV3-1 (or the pseudogene TRBV3-2) and TRBJ2-1; D call uncertain. Trimming took 1 base from V and 6 from J, leaving 10 bases between them. The CDR3 spans 14 residues. Germline CDR1 LGHDT, CDR2 YNNKEL (reference sequence). DNA for the CDR3: TGTGCCAGCAGCCAAGCCTATAGAGGCAATGAGCAGTTCTTC. Protein sequence: CASSQAYRGNEQFF.

In its sample, this clone was seen once. The chain has TRBV24-1 and TRBJ1-2, with no clear D. This CDR3 contains 15 residues. The germline V gene has CDR1 KGHDR and CDR2 SFDVKD. With 8 bases removed from V and 2 bases from J, the gap between germline ends came to 17 bases. The CDR3 loop reads CATTPTHRSNYGYTF. The CDR3 nucleotides read TGTGCCACCACCCCGACGCACAGATCGAACTATGGCTACACCTTC.

For this clone: Likely a read error: the CDR3 ends without its conserved phenylalanine or tryptophan. The limits of the CDR3 on the DNA are not certain, so only TCRdb's listed CDR3 is given. V gene TRBV5-4 combines with J gene TRBJ1-2. The germline gives CDR1 SGHNT, CDR2 YYREEE (reference sequence). The CDR3 region is 12 residues in length, termini included. The CDR3 here is CASSPTASEGDP.

This sequence joins TRBV7-9 and TRBJ2-7; tentatively, D is TRBD2 (5 bases). The CDR3 is 15 residues long. Germline values: CDR1 SEHNR, CDR2 FQNEAQ (reference sequence). Trimming took 3 bases from V and 3 from J, leaving 15 bases between them. The CDR3 region has the DNA TGTGCCAGCAGCTTCGTCGGGATACGGCTCTACGAGCAGTACTTC. This sequence encodes CASSFVGIRLYEQYF.

This chain joins TRBV5-1 and TRBJ2-7; D gene unclear. Germline CDR1 is SGHRS and CDR2 is YFSETQ. Trimming took off 0 bases at V and 0 bases at J, with 13 bases between the two ends. The CDR3 runs to 16 residues. The CDR3 reads CASSLEVRQNSYEQYF. In DNA, the CDR3 is TGCGCCAGCAGCTTGGAGGTCAGGCAAAACTCCTACGAGCAGTACTTC.

The chain joins TRBV15 to TRBJ1-2; D not resolved. V lost 3 bases and J 4 bases, leaving 12 bases between the germline ends. The CDR3 consists of 14 residues. Germline CDR1 LNHNV, CDR2 YYDKDF (reference sequence). Written as DNA, the CDR3 is TGTGCCACCAGCAGTGATCGGGAGGCCTATGGCTACACCTTC. Translated: CATSSDREAYGYTF.

The table lists this clone with a few counts. The rearrangement links TRBV11-3 to TRBJ2-7, with 7 bases lining up with TRBD1. The length of the CDR3 is 13 residues. CDR1 SGHNT and CDR2 YENEEA come from the germline V gene. V was pared by 4 bases and J by 9 bases, with 9 bases of the junction left unmatched. Written as DNA, the CDR3 is TGTGCCAGCAGCTCAAGCGGACAGGCTCTGCAGTACTTC. Translated, it gives CASSSSGQALQYF.

This clone occurred once. CDR3 in DNA: TGTGCCAGTAGTATAGATGCGGGGGCCAGGGTCCTGAACACTGAAGCTTTCTTT. It codes for CASSIDAGARVLNTEAFF. This chain uses TRBV19 with TRBJ1-1; the D gene is possibly TRBD1 (6 bases). CDR3 length: 18 amino acids. V lost 0 bases to trimming and J lost 0 bases, with 17 bases between them. The germline CDR1 and CDR2 sequences are LNHDA and SQIVND (reference sequence).

This chain links TRBV27 with TRBJ2-1; 8 bases align to TRBD2. This CDR3 contains 12 residues. V was pared by 6 bases and J by 8 bases, with 3 bases of the junction left unmatched. Germline values: CDR1 MNHEY, CDR2 SMNVEV (reference sequence). The CDR3 nucleotides read TGTGCCAGCAGGGCGGGGGGCGATGAGCAGTTCTTC. Its protein is CASRAGGDEQFF.

This sequence joins TRBV4-2 and TRBJ1-5; 10 nucleotides align to TRBD1. Per germline, CDR1 LGHNA and CDR2 YNFKEQ. The CDR3 runs 16 residues. Germline trimming cut 3 bases from V and 7 bases from J; bases unmatched to any gene: 9. The CDR3 DNA sequence: TGTGCCAGCAGCCAGGGACAGGGGAAGGGAAAACAGCCCCAGCATTTT. Residues: CASSQGQGKGKQPQHF.

The chain recombines TRBV3-1 (or the pseudogene TRBV3-2) with TRBJ1-5; 7 bases align to TRBD1. This CDR3 is 14 amino acids long. The V gene's germline CDR1 is LGHDT and CDR2 YNNKEL (reference sequence). J was trimmed by 7 bases and V by 2 bases; bases with no gene match: 5. The chain's CDR3 is CASSQRGLEQPQHF. The CDR3, as DNA: TGTGCCAGCAGCCAAAGGGGGCTGGAGCAGCCCCAGCATTTT.

The chain combines TRBV7-9 with TRBJ2-1, with a tentative D call TRBD2 (6 bases). With 7 bases removed from V and 0 bases from J, the gap between germline ends came to 10 bases. CDR1 and CDR2 from the germline V gene are SEHNR and FQNEAQ (reference sequence). CDR3 length: 14 residues. CDR3 DNA sequence: TGTGCCAGCACTTCCGGGAGCTCCTACAATGAGCAGTTCTTC. Residues: CASTSGSSYNEQFF.

The V call is TRBV5-1, the J call TRBJ1-2; D remains ambiguous. Germline V gene sequence: CDR1 SGHRS, CDR2 YFSETQ. The ends were cut back, 1 base at V and 14 bases at J, with 18 bases in the middle. This CDR3 spans 13 amino acids. This chain's CDR3 is CASSLNTDEWGTF. CDR3 nucleotide sequence: TGCGCCAGCAGCTTGAACACGGATGAATGGGGTACCTTC. The full variable domain, in which reference TRBV5-1 and TRBJ1-2 provide the parts outside the CDR3, is KAGVTQTPRYLIKTRGQQVTLSCSPISGHRSVSWYQQTPGQGLQFLFEYFSETQRNKGNFPGRFSGRQFSNSRSEMNVSTLELGDSALYLCASSLNTDEWGTFGSGTRLTVV.

The rearrangement uses TRBV6-5 and TRBJ1-1; D remains unclear. Germline V gene lookup returns CDR1 MNHEY and CDR2 SVGAGI. V dropped 0 bases and J dropped 2 bases, with 13 bases sitting between them. The CDR3 has 16 amino acids. The CDR3 region is CASSYSISGLNTEAFF. As DNA, the CDR3 is TGTGCCAGCAGTTACTCGATATCCGGGCTTAACACTGAAGCTTTCTTT.

The V gene is TRBV5-6, the J gene TRBJ1-2, with D unresolved. V was clipped by 4 bases and J by 4 bases, with 20 bases between them. Germline V gene data show CDR1 as SGHDT and CDR2 as YYEEEE. This CDR3 comprises 16 residues. DNA for the CDR3: TGTGCCAGCAGCGTGTTGGCGCTTCGGCTCGGCTATGGCTACACCTTC. Its translation: CASSVLALRLGYGYTF.

This rearrangement joins TRBV2 to TRBJ1-1, with TRBD1 identical over 9 bases. CDR3 length: 16 amino acids. Germline V CDR1 and CDR2: SNHLY, FYNNEI. Trimming removed 8 bases from V and 0 bases from J; junction bases left unmatched: 10. CDR3 DNA sequence: TGTGCCAGCGGGGGGGCGGACAGGGGTTTGAACACTGAAGCTTTCTTT. This encodes CASGGADRGLNTEAFF.

This chain uses TRBV19 with TRBJ1-5; the D gene is possibly TRBD1 (5 bases). Germline V gene data show CDR1 as LNHDA and CDR2 as SQIVND (reference sequence). The CDR3 consists of 16 residues. V was trimmed by 4 bases and J by 1 base, leaving 14 bases between them. CDR3 in amino acids: CASSTPGLQSNQPQHF. The CDR3 coding sequence is TGTGCCAGTAGTACCCCGGGACTCCAGAGCAATCAGCCCCAGCATTTT.

The J gene is TRBJ1-2, the V gene TRBV30; D is uncertain. Germline CDR1 reads GTSNPN; CDR2 reads SVGIG (reference sequence). V was trimmed by 0 bases and J by 0 bases, leaving 11 bases between them. The CDR3 consists of 15 residues. CDR3 loop: CAWSVLGKANYGYTF. For the CDR3, the DNA is TGTGCCTGGAGTGTACTGGGGAAAGCTAACTATGGCTACACCTTC.

The V gene is TRBV12-3 or TRBV12-4, the J gene TRBJ1-4, with no clear D. This CDR3 contains 13 residues. The ends were cut back, 4 bases at V and 5 bases at J, with 8 bases in the middle. The CDR3 DNA sequence: TGTGCCAGCAGTTATACGGCGAATGAAAAACTGTTTTTT. Translating it yields CASSYTANEKLFF.